The subject of this entry is one T cell receptor beta chain. Germline lookup yields CDR1 DFQATT and CDR2 SNEGSKA (reference sequence). CDR3 length equals 16 residues. V lost 1 base and J lost 1, with 14 bases in between. MiXCR, run by TCRdb on the 5' RACE reads, gives a single entry per CDR3 protein. The sample holds about 240,000 distinct CDR3 sequences, over 9.5% seen once. These data are taken from a study of identical twins. The data were also submitted as part of a second study, on yellow fever vaccine responses in identical twins.

This receptor was identified in a woman between 18 and 30 years old in good health. Sequencing used memory (CD45RO+) T cells sorted from blood. V is TRBV20-1 and J is TRBJ2-1; no clear D. The CDR3 spells CSARVQSKTSYNEQFF. The CDR3 DNA is TGCAGTGCTAGAGTTCAGAGCAAGACTTCCTACAATGAGCAGTTCTTC.